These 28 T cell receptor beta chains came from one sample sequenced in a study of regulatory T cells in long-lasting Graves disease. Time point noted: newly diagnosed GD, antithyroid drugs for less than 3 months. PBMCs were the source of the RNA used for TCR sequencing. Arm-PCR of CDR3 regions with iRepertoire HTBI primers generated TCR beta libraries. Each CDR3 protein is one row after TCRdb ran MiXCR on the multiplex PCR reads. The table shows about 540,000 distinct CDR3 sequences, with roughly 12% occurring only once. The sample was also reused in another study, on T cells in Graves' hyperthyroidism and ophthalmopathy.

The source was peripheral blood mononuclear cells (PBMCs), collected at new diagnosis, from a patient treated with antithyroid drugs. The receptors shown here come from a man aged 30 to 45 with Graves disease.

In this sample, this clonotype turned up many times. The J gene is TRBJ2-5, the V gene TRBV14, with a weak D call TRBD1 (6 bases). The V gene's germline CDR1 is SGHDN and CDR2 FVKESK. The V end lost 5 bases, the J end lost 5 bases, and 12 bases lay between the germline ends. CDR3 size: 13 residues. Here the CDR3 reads CASSFPGEETQYF. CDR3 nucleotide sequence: TGTGCCAGCAGCTTCCCAGGGGAGGAGACCCAGTACTTC.

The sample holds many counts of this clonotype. The CDR3 sequence is CASRTTGLDTQYF. The DNA for the CDR3 is TGTGCCAGCAGAACAACAGGGCTGGATACGCAGTATTTT. This chain joins TRBV12-3 or TRBV12-4 and TRBJ2-3; tentatively, D is TRBD1 (6 bases). V was cut by 6 bases and J by 6 bases, with 13 bases left in between. CDR3 length: 13 residues.

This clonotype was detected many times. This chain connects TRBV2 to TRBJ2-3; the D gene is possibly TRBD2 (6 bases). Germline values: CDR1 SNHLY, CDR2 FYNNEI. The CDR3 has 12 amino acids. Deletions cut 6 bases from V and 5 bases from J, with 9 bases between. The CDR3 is CASSGGRDTQYF. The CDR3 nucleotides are TGTGCCAGCAGCGGAGGGCGAGATACGCAGTATTTT.

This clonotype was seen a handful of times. The CDR3 nucleotides read TGTGCCTGGACCGAGGGGGACGGCTACACCTTC. The encoded protein is CAWTEGDGYTF. V is TRBV30 and J is TRBJ1-2, with D possibly matching TRBD1 (6 bases). This CDR3 contains 11 residues. V was pared by 4 bases and J by 8 bases, with 11 bases between. From germline, CDR1 is GTSNPN and CDR2 SVGIG (reference sequence).

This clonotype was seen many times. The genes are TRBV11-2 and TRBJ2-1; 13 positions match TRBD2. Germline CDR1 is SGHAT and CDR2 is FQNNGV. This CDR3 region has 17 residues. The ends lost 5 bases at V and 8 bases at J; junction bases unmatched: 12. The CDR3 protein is CASSHPGGTSGIDEQFF. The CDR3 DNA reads TGTGCCAGCAGCCACCCCGGAGGGACTAGCGGGATCGATGAGCAGTTCTTC.

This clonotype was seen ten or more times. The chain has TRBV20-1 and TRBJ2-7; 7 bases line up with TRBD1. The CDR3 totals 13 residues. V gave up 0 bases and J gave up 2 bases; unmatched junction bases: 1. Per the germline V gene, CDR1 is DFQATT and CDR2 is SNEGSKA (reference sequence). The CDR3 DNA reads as TGCAGTGCTAGAGACCAGGGGGCCTACGAGCAGTACTTC. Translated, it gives CSARDQGAYEQYF.

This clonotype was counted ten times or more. CDR3 bases: TGTGCCAGCAGCTCCAGGGGAGGGCCCATCATGAACACTGAAGCTTTCTTT. It is translated as CASSSRGGPIMNTEAFF. The chain is built from TRBV11-2 and TRBJ1-1, with D maybe TRBD1 (6 bases). There are 17 residues in the CDR3. With 4 bases removed from V and 0 bases from J, the gap between germline ends came to 18 bases. Germline V gene data show CDR1 as SGHAT and CDR2 as FQNNGV.

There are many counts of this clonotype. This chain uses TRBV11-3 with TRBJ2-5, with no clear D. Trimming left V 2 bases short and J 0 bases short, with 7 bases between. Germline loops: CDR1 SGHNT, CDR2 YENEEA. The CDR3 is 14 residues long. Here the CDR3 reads CASSLNSNQETQYF. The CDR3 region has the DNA TGTGCCAGCAGCTTAAACTCAAACCAAGAGACCCAGTACTTC. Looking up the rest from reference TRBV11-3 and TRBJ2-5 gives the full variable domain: EAGVVQSPRYKIIEKKQPVAFWCNPISGHNTLYWYLQNLGQGPELLIRYENEEAVDDSQLPKDRFSAERLKGVDSTLKIQPAELGDSAVYLCASSLNSNQETQYFGPGTRLLVL.

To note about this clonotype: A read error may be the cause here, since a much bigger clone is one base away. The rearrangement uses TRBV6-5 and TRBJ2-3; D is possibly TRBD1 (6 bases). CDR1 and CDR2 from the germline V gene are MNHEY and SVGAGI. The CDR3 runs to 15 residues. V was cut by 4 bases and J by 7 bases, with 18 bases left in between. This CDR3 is CASSSHRDPTYTQYF. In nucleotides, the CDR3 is TGTGCCAGCAGTTCCCACAGGGACCCCACCTATACGCAGTATTTT.

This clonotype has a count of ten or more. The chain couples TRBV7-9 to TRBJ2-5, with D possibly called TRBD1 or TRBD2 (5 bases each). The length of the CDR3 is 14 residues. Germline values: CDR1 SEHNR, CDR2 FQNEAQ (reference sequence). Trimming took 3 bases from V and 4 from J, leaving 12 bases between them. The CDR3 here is CASSFNRGRETQYF. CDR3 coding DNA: TGTGCCAGCAGCTTTAATCGGGGCCGAGAGACCCAGTACTTC. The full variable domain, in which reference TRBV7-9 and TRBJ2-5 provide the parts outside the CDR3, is DTGVSQNPRHKITKRGQNVTFRCDPISEHNRLYWYRQTLGQGPEFLTYFQNEAQLEKSRLLSDRFSAERPKGSFSTLEIQRTEQGDSAMYLCASSFNRGRETQYFGPGTRLLVL.

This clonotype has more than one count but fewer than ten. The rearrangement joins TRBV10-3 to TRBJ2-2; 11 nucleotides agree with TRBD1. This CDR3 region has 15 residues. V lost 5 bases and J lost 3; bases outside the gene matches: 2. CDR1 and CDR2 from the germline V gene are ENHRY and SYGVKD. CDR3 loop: CAISRGQGDTGELFF. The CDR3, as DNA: TGTGCCATCAGTCGGGGACAGGGGGACACCGGGGAGCTGTTTTTT.

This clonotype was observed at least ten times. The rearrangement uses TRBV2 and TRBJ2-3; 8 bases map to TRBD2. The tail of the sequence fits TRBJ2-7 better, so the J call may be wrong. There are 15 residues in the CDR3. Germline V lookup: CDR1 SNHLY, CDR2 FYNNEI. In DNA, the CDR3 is TGTGCCAGCAGTACGAGCGGGAGCGCCAACTACGAGCAGTACTTC. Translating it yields CASSTSGSANYEQYF.

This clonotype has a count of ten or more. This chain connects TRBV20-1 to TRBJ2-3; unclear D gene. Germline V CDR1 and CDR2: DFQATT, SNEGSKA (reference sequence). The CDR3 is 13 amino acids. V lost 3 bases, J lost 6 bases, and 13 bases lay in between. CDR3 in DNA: TGCAGTGCTAGCTCCTCGCCCATGGATACGCAGTATTTT. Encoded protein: CSASSSPMDTQYF.

The CDR3 DNA follows: TGTGCCAGCTCACCTGCGACCTACGGGGAGACCCAGTACTTC. It yields the protein CASSPATYGETQYF. The chain is built from TRBV18 and TRBJ2-5; D gene unclear. This CDR3 spans 14 amino acids. V was trimmed by 3 bases and J by 5 bases, leaving 13 bases between them. In germline, CDR1 is KGHSH, CDR2 LQKENI.

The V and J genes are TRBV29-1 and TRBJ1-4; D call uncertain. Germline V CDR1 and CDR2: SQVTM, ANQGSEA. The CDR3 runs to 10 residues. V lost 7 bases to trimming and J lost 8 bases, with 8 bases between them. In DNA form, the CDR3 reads TGCAGCGCGTATCGGGAAAAACTGTTTTTT. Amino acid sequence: CSAYREKLFF.

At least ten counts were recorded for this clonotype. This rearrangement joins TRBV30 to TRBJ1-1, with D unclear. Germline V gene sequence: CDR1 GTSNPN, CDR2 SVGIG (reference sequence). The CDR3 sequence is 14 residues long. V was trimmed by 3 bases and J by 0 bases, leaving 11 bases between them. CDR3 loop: CAWSPASLNTEAFF. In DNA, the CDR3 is TGTGCCTGGAGCCCAGCATCTTTGAACACTGAAGCTTTCTTT.

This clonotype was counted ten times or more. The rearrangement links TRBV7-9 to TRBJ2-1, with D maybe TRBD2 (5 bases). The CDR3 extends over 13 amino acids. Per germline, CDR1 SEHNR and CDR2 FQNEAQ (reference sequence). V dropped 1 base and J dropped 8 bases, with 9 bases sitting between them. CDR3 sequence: CASSLGRLDEQFF. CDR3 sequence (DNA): TGTGCCAGCAGCTTAGGGAGGCTGGATGAGCAGTTCTTC.

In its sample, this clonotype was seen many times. CDR3 nucleotide sequence: TGTGCCAGATTAGTCGGGGGCTACACCTTC. Encoded protein: CARLVGGYTF. V gene TRBV2 combines with J gene TRBJ1-2; D is undetermined. The CDR3 runs 10 residues. Trimming pared 9 bases from V and 8 bases from J, leaving 10 bases between. From germline, CDR1 is SNHLY and CDR2 FYNNEI.

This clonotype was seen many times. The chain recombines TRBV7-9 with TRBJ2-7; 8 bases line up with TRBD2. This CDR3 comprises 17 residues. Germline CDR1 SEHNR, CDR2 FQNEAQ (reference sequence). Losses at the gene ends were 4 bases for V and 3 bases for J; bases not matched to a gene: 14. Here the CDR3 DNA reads TGTGCCAGCAGCTCCTATAGTTCGGGGGGGGATCACTACGAGCAGTACTTC. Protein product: CASSSYSSGGDHYEQYF.

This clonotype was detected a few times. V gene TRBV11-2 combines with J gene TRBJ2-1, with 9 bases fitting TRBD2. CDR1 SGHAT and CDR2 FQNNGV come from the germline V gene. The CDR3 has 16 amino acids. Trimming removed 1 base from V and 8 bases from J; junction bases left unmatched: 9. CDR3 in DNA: TGTGCCAGCAGCTTAGGGGCGGGAGGGCCAGCGGATGAGCAGTTCTTC. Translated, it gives CASSLGAGGPADEQFF.

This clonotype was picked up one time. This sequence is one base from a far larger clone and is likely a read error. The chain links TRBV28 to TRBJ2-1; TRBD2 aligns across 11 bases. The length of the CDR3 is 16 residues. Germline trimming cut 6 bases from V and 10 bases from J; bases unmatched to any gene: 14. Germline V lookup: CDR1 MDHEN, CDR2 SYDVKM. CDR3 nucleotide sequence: TGTGCCAGCAGGTCGGAAGGGACTAGCGGCTCCTACGAGCAGTTCTTC. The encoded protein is CASRSEGTSGSYEQFF. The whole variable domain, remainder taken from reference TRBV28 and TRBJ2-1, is DVKVTQSSRYLVKRTGEKVFLECVQDMDHENMFWYRQDPGLGLRLIYFSYDVKMKEKGDIPEGYSVSREKKERFSLILESASTNQTSMYLCASRSEGTSGSYEQFFGPGTRLTVL.

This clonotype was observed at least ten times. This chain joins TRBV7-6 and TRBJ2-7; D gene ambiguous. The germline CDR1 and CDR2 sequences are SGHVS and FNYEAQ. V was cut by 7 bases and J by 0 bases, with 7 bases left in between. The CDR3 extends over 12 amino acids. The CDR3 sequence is CASKGNSYEQYF. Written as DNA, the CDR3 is TGTGCCAGCAAAGGGAACTCCTACGAGCAGTACTTC.

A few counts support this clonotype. CDR3 protein: CASSLAGSGYSPLHF. The CDR3, as DNA: TGCGCCAGCAGCTTGGCAGGGTCAGGGTATTCACCCCTCCACTTT. This rearrangement joins TRBV5-1 to TRBJ1-6; TRBD1 is a possible D gene (5 bases). The CDR3 has 15 residues. Germline CDR1 reads SGHRS; CDR2 reads YFSETQ. The ends were cut back, 0 bases at V and 8 bases at J, with 12 bases in the middle.

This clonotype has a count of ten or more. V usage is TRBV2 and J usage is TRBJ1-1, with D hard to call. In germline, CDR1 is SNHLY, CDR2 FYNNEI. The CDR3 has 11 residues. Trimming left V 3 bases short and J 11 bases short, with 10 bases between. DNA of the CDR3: TGTGCCAGCAGTGAGAGGCTAGGGGCTTTCTTT. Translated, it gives CASSERLGAFF.

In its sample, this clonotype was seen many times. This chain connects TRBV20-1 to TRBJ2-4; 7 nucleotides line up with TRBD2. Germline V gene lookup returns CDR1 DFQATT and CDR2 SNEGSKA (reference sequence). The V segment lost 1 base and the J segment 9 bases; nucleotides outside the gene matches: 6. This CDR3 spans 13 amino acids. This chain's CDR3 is CSARGGTGGIQYF. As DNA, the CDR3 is TGCAGTGCTAGAGGGGGGACGGGGGGCATTCAGTACTTC.

CDR3 loop: CASRLGGRRETQYF. The CDR3 DNA is TGTGCCAGCAGACTAGGGGGGCGGCGAGAGACCCAGTACTTC. The J gene is TRBJ2-5, the V gene TRBV6-1; D is tentatively TRBD1 or TRBD2 (6 bases each). Trimming cost V 6 bases and J 4 bases, with 15 bases left between them. This CDR3 comprises 14 residues. Looked up from germline, CDR1 is MNHNS and CDR2 is SASEGT.

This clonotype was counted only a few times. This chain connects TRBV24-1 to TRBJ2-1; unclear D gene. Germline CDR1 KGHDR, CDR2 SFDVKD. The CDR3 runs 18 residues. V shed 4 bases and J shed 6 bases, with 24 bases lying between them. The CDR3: CATSDRNPGPLTRNEQFF. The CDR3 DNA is TGTGCCACCAGTGACAGAAATCCGGGCCCCCTAACCCGCAATGAGCAGTTCTTC.

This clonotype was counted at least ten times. CDR3 amino acids: CASSVSPTGNGELFF. The CDR3 DNA follows: TGTGCCAGCAGTGTAAGCCCGACGGGGAACGGGGAGCTGTTTTTT. The chain carries TRBV6-1 and TRBJ2-2, with D tentatively TRBD2 (5 bases). V dropped 4 bases and J dropped 7 bases, with 16 bases sitting between them. The CDR3 is made up of 15 amino acids. Germline values: CDR1 MNHNS, CDR2 SASEGT.